This T cell receptor beta chain is drawn from a study of T cell repertoires in cytomegalovirus infection. Study background: Based on public TCR beta signatures, there were indications of CMV infection and of a matching HLA type.

This clonotype occurred a few times. Its target is not known. Using its own MiXCR run on the reads, TCRdb lists one record per CDR3 protein. Altogether 150,000 or so distinct CDR3 sequences are present, about 20% being singletons, with the ten largest covering 25%. The CDR3 spans 15 residues. In germline, CDR1 is LGHNA, CDR2 YNFKEQ. V was pared by 0 bases and J by 4 bases, with 12 bases between. Whole-study results and caveats: Across the ex vivo response, the dominant clonotypes were HLA-C-restricted CMV-specific TCR beta clonotypes.

The chain is built from TRBV4-2 and TRBJ1-1; the D is unclear. This receptor was obtained from a human donor in good health (CMV status not recorded). Some clones in this sample may be carry-over from other donors' samples. The sample in question was CD8+ T cells from cultured PBMCs, obtained from culture after CMV antigen stimulation. CDR3 DNA sequence: TGTGCCAGCAGCCAAGAATCGGGCAGCCCCACTGAAGCTTTCTTT. Its translation: CASSQESGSPTEAFF.